The sequence of this T cell receptor (beta chain) was determined in a study of somatic mutations in cytotoxic T cells in rheumatoid arthritis. In the original workflow: Matches were rare between published virus-specific TCRB sequences and patient CD8+ clones exceeding 1%. Using immunoSEQ multiplex PCR, the repertoire was profiled, and TCRdb retains in-frame clones only, with some absent. Clone size and V and J calls were adopted from that table, with D and trimming inferred from the DNA. The sample has around 15,000 clones; approximately 84% are singletons. Germline lookup yields CDR1 PRHDT and CDR2 FYEKMQ (reference sequence). CDR3 size: 13 residues. The junction had 2 bases not matched to a gene; V was cut back by 4 bases and J by 5 bases.

The genes are TRBV13 and TRBJ2-1; 7 nucleotides match TRBD1. The sequence came from an adult with rheumatoid arthritis. The sequenced sample was CD8+ T cells sorted from blood. The CDR3 DNA sequence: TGTGCCAGCAGCTGGGACAGAGACAATGAGCAGTTCTTC. It specifies CASSWDRDNEQFF.